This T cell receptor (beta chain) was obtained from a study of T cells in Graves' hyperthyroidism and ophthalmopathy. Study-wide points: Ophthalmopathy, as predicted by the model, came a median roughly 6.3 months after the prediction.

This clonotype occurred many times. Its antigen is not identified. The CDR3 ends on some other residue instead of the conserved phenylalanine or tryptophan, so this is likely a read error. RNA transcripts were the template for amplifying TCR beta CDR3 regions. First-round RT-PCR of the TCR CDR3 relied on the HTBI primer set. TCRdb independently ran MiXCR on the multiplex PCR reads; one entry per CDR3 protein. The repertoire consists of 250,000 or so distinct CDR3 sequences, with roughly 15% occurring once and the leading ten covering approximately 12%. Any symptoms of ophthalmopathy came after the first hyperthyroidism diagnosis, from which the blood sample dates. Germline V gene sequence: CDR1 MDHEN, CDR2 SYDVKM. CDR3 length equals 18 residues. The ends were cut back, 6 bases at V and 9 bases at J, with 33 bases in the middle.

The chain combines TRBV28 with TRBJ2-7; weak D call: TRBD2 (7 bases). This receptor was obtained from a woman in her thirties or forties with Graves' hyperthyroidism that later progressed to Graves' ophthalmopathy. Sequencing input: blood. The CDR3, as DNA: TGTGCCAGCAGGGACAGAACTGTCCCTACTAGGTATGGACTAGGGCAGTACCTC. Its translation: CASRDRTVPTRYGLGQYL.